The 18 T cell receptor beta chains in this list originate from one sample, sequenced in a study of STAT3 mutations in large granular lymphocyte leukemia. Sequenced by immunoSEQ multiplex PCR; TCRdb stores in-frame clones only, minus some. The sample holds about 39,000 clones, about three quarters seen once. Findings of the study overall: In T-cell large granular lymphocyte leukemia, about half of patients showed multiple immunodominant subclonotypes.

The antigens of these receptors remain unknown. Sequenced: PBMCs. These receptors all come from a human donor with T large granular lymphocyte leukemia. Some clones in this sample may be carry-over from other donors' samples.

The V call is TRBV2, the J call TRBJ2-7; 7 nucleotides align to TRBD1. The CDR3 is 14 amino acids. Germline lookup yields CDR1 SNHLY and CDR2 FYNNEI. J was trimmed by 5 bases and V by 3 bases; bases with no gene match: 7. CDR3 coding DNA: TGTGCCAGCAGTGAGTTTAGGGGGCCAAACGAGCAGTACTTC. Translating it yields CASSEFRGPNEQYF.

The gene calls are TRBV7-2 and TRBJ1-1; TRBD1 aligns across 7 bases. Trimming at V came to 5 bases and at J to 3 bases, leaving 9 bases not matched to a gene. Per the germline V gene, CDR1 is SGHTA and CDR2 is FQGNSA. This CDR3 is built from 15 residues. The CDR3 spells CASSGQGVSYTEAFF. Written as DNA, the CDR3 is TGTGCCAGCAGCGGTCAGGGGGTTTCGTACACTGAAGCTTTCTTT. Combining the CDR3 with reference TRBV7-2 and TRBJ1-1 gives the whole variable domain GAGVSQSPSNKVTEKGKDVELRCDPISGHTALYWYRQSLGQGLEFLIYFQGNSAPDKSGLPSDRFSAERTGGSVSTLTIQRTQQEDSAVYLCASSGQGVSYTEAFFGQGTRLTVV.

CDR3 sequence reads: CASSGWTGREKLFF. DNA of the CDR3: TGTGCCAGCAGCGGCTGGACAGGACGAGAAAAACTGTTTTTT. The chain recombines TRBV5-8 with TRBJ1-4; 7 bases are a match to TRBD1. Losses at the gene ends were 4 bases for V and 8 bases for J; bases not matched to a gene: 8. This CDR3 is 14 amino acids long. Germline lookup yields CDR1 SGHTS and CDR2 YDEGEE.

This clone has a handful of counts. The rearrangement joins TRBV5-1 to TRBJ2-1; the D is unclear. Per germline, CDR1 SGHRS and CDR2 YFSETQ. V lost 3 bases and J 6 bases, leaving 10 bases between the germline ends. This CDR3 has 13 amino acids. The DNA of the CDR3 is TGCGCCAGCAGCTCCCTGACCTCCAATGAGCAGTTCTTC. This sequence encodes CASSSLTSNEQFF. The full variable domain, its missing parts supplied by reference TRBV5-1 and TRBJ2-1, is KAGVTQTPRYLIKTRGQQVTLSCSPISGHRSVSWYQQTPGQGLQFLFEYFSETQRNKGNFPGRFSGRQFSNSRSEMNVSTLELGDSALYLCASSSLTSNEQFFGPGTRLTVL.

This clone was observed a single time. The chain is built from TRBV10-2 and TRBJ1-2; 8 nucleotides match TRBD1. The CDR3 consists of 13 residues. After removal of 6 bases from V and 5 bases from J, the junction contained 5 bases not matched to a gene. Germline CDR1 WSHSY, CDR2 SAAADI. The CDR3 region has the DNA TGCGCCAGCAGCGCGACAGGGGATTATGGCTACACCTTC. This gives the protein CASSATGDYGYTF.

This chain joins TRBV5-5 and TRBJ1-3, with D perhaps TRBD1 (5 bases). Trimming removed 4 bases from V and 4 bases from J, with 18 bases in between. CDR3 length equals 16 residues. Germline CDR1 is SGHKS and CDR2 is YYEKEE (reference sequence). The CDR3 protein is CASSRQLTGLGNTIYF. Here the CDR3 DNA reads TGTGCCAGCAGCCGGCAGTTAACAGGCCTCGGAAACACCATATATTTT.

The chain recombines TRBV4-2 with TRBJ2-5; TRBD1 aligns across 9 bases. Germline assignment: CDR1 LGHNA and CDR2 YNFKEQ. This CDR3 spans 16 amino acids. V shed 0 bases and J 2 bases; nucleotides not matched to a gene: 4. As DNA, the CDR3 is TGTGCCAGCAGCCAAGATGCCGGGACAGGGCAAGAGACCCAGTACTTC. Protein: CASSQDAGTGQETQYF.

This chain connects TRBV30 to TRBJ2-1; 8 nucleotides align to TRBD2. The CDR3 extends over 13 amino acids. V dropped 5 bases and J dropped 8; count of bases not matched to a gene: 8. Germline V lookup: CDR1 GTSNPN, CDR2 SVGIG (reference sequence). The CDR3 spells CAWALGGADEQFF. Written as DNA, the CDR3 is TGTGCCTGGGCTCTCGGGGGGGCTGATGAGCAGTTCTTC.

The DNA of the CDR3 is TGTGCCAGCAGCAACCGACTAGCGTATTACAATGAGCAGTTCTTC. Its translation is CASSNRLAYYNEQFF. This chain connects TRBV14 to TRBJ2-1, with 8 nucleotides matching TRBD2. Trimming at V came to 5 bases and at J to 4 bases, leaving 7 bases not matched to a gene. Germline CDR1 and CDR2: SGHDN and FVKESK. The CDR3 extends over 15 amino acids. The variable domain in full, with the rest retrieved from reference TRBV14 and TRBJ2-1, is EAGVTQFPSHSVIEKGQTVTLRCDPISGHDNLYWYRRVMGKEIKFLLHFVKESKQDESGMPNNRFLAERTGGTYSTLKVQPAELEDSGVYFCASSNRLAYYNEQFFGPGTRLTVL.

The rearrangement joins TRBV6-5 to TRBJ1-6; 7 bases line up with TRBD1. CDR1 is MNHEY, CDR2 SVGAGI, per germline. The ends lost 8 bases at V and 10 bases at J; junction bases unmatched: 11. The CDR3 runs 14 residues. CDR3 sequence reads: CASGLQGRWSPLHF. CDR3 in DNA: TGTGCCAGCGGCTTACAGGGGCGGTGGTCACCCCTCCACTTT.

In this sample, this clone turned up once. This sequence joins TRBV7-9 and TRBJ1-2, with unresolved D. Trimming pared 5 bases from V and 4 bases from J, leaving 11 bases between. The CDR3 length is 13 residues. Germline-derived CDR1 and CDR2 are SEHNR and FQNEAQ (reference sequence). The CDR3: CASSPDGPYGYTF. The CDR3 DNA reads as TGTGCCAGCAGCCCCGACGGACCCTATGGCTACACCTTC. Full variable domain (outside the CDR3, taken from reference TRBV7-9 and TRBJ1-2): DTGVSQNPRHKITKRGQNVTFRCDPISEHNRLYWYRQTLGQGPEFLTYFQNEAQLEKSRLLSDRFSAERPKGSFSTLEIQRTEQGDSAMYLCASSPDGPYGYTFGSGTRLTVV.

The chain combines TRBV5-1 with TRBJ1-5; tentatively, D is TRBD1 (6 bases). There are 15 residues in the CDR3. The V end was cut by 0 bases, the J end by 5 bases, with 12 bases between. Germline values: CDR1 SGHRS, CDR2 YFSETQ. CDR3 DNA sequence: TGCGCCAGCAGCTTGGGGGACACGTGGGATCAGCCCCAGCATTTT. Protein: CASSLGDTWDQPQHF.

The V call is TRBV5-1, the J call TRBJ2-7, with a weak D call TRBD2 (6 bases). V gave up 0 bases and J gave up 0 bases, with 10 bases separating them. The CDR3 runs 15 residues. CDR1 SGHRS and CDR2 YFSETQ come from the germline V gene. As DNA, the CDR3 is TGCGCCAGCAGCTTGGCGGGCGGGGTCTCCTACGAGCAGTACTTC. It codes for CASSLAGGVSYEQYF.

This clone was counted a few times. The gene calls are TRBV10-3 and TRBJ1-6, with D tentatively TRBD1 (5 bases). V dropped 2 bases and J dropped 9 bases, with 11 bases sitting between them. The V gene's germline CDR1 is ENHRY and CDR2 SYGVKD. The CDR3 consists of 14 residues. CDR3 coding DNA: TGTGCCATCAGTGAGGGGGAGGGGACTTCACCCCTCCACTTT. Amino acids: CAISEGEGTSPLHF.

This sequence joins TRBV10-3 and TRBJ1-3, with D possibly being TRBD1 (6 bases). This CDR3 has 13 residues. V was trimmed by 6 bases and J by 2 bases, leaving 8 bases between them. Germline V gene lookup returns CDR1 ENHRY and CDR2 SYGVKD. CDR3 bases: TGTGCCATCAGGAGGGGGGCTGGAAACACCATATATTTT. It encodes CAIRRGAGNTIYF.

CDR3 DNA sequence: TGCGCCAGCAGCTTGGGCGGGACAAATACCGTCACAGATACGCAGTATTTT. Protein: CASSLGGTNTVTDTQYF. This rearrangement joins TRBV5-1 to TRBJ2-3; D might be TRBD1 or TRBD2, each matching 6 bases. The V and J ends lost 0 bases and 2 bases respectively, with 16 bases between them. The CDR3 length is 17 residues. Germline V gene sequence: CDR1 SGHRS, CDR2 YFSETQ.

V gene TRBV14 combines with J gene TRBJ1-2; D uncertain. CDR1 is SGHDN, CDR2 FVKESK, per germline. Trimming removed 3 bases at V and 13 bases at J, with 15 bases between. This CDR3 contains 12 residues. The CDR3 loop is CASSQSKGKSTF. Here the CDR3 DNA reads TGTGCCAGCAGCCAGTCCAAGGGAAAGTCCACCTTC.

This chain uses TRBV7-2 with TRBJ1-3; 7 bases map to TRBD1. The trim removed 4 bases at V and 4 bases at J, leaving 4 bases unmatched. The CDR3 sequence is 14 residues long. Germline V gene sequence: CDR1 SGHTA, CDR2 FQGNSA. The CDR3 DNA follows: TGTGCCAGCAGCTCAGGGGGGTCCGGAAACACCATATATTTT. Protein product: CASSSGGSGNTIYF.